Below, 29 T cell receptor beta chains from the same sample are listed, as sequenced in a study of siplizumab effects on memory and regulatory T cells. The protocol was immunoSEQ multiplex PCR, while the TCRdb copy is restricted to in-frame clones and leaves out a portion. The sample has under 100,000 clones, around 90% seen once. The specimen was Tregs sorted from blood. Every receptor here comes from a human donor in good health.

V and J are TRBV4-3 and TRBJ1-1; D not certain. CDR3 length: 13 amino acids. Germline CDR1 LGHNA, CDR2 YSLEER. V shed 0 bases and J shed 5 bases, with 7 bases lying between them. The CDR3 bases are TGCGCCAGCAGCCAAGAATATAGGACTGAAGCTTTCTTT. The encoded protein is CASSQEYRTEAFF.

V gene TRBV6-6 combines with J gene TRBJ2-2; D possibly corresponds to TRBD1 (5 bases). CDR1 is MNHNY and CDR2 is SVGAGI in the germline V gene (reference sequence). The V end lost 6 bases, the J end lost 1 base, and 9 bases lay between the germline ends. The CDR3 is 14 residues long. Here the CDR3 DNA reads TGTGCCAGCAGCCGAGGACAGAACACCGGGGAGCTGTTTTTT. Protein: CASSRGQNTGELFF.

This clone has only one observation. The chain carries TRBV11-2 and TRBJ1-2, with D tentatively TRBD1 (5 bases). Germline V gene data show CDR1 as SGHAT and CDR2 as FQNNGV. The ends were cut back, 5 bases at V and 2 bases at J, with 9 bases in the middle. The CDR3 consists of 13 residues. The CDR3 sequence: CASSAGRNYGYTF. In DNA form, the CDR3 reads TGTGCCAGCAGCGCGGGACGGAACTATGGCTACACCTTC.

The V call is TRBV5-1, the J call TRBJ2-4, with TRBD2 as a possible D gene (6 bases). Trimming removed 1 base at V and 8 bases at J, with 10 bases between. The CDR3 has 13 residues. Germline V gene lookup returns CDR1 SGHRS and CDR2 YFSETQ. The CDR3 is CASSLPGEDIQYF. The CDR3 DNA is TGCGCCAGCAGCTTGCCGGGGGAGGACATTCAGTACTTC.

CDR3 in DNA: TGCAGCGTTGTACTGCGGGGGGACAGGGTCAATCAGCCCCAGCATTTT. Encoded protein: CSVVLRGDRVNQPQHF. The chain employs TRBV29-1 and TRBJ1-5; 9 positions match TRBD1. Germline values: CDR1 SQVTM, CDR2 ANQGSEA. The CDR3 is 16 residues long. V gave up 4 bases and J gave up 3 bases; unmatched junction bases: 10.

The chain uses TRBV30 and TRBJ2-3, with D perhaps given as TRBD1 or TRBD2 (5 bases each). The V gene lost 0 bases and the J gene lost 3 bases, with 13 bases spanning the gap. From germline, CDR1 is GTSNPN and CDR2 SVGIG (reference sequence). The CDR3 is made up of 15 amino acids. The chain's CDR3 is CAWSVEGILTDTQYF. CDR3 bases: TGTGCCTGGAGTGTAGAGGGGATTTTGACAGATACGCAGTATTTT.

The chain uses TRBV18 and TRBJ1-4; possibly TRBD1 for D (5 bases). The CDR3 has 13 residues. V gave up 1 base and J gave up 12 bases, with 12 bases separating them. Germline CDR1 KGHSH, CDR2 LQKENI. The CDR3 reads CASSPRQYGELFF. CDR3 coding DNA: TGTGCCAGCTCACCACGACAGTACGGTGAACTGTTTTTT.

The V call is TRBV6-1, the J call TRBJ1-2; 11 bases fit TRBD1. The CDR3 is made up of 16 amino acids. Germline CDR1 is MNHNS and CDR2 is SASEGT. J was trimmed by 8 bases and V by 4 bases; bases with no gene match: 12. The CDR3 bases are TGTGCCAGCAGTGCCGCTGGAAAAGGACAGGGGGCCGGCTACACCTTC. It is translated as CASSAAGKGQGAGYTF.

V gene TRBV30 combines with J gene TRBJ2-7, with D unclear. This CDR3 has 14 residues. V dropped 2 bases and J dropped 4 bases, with 15 bases sitting between them. CDR1 and CDR2 from the germline V gene are GTSNPN and SVGIG (reference sequence). Here the CDR3 reads CAWSKALSRYEQYF. CDR3 DNA: TGTGCCTGGAGTAAGGCGCTGAGCCGATACGAGCAGTACTTC.

The J gene is TRBJ1-2, the V gene TRBV6-1; TRBD1 is a possible D gene (6 bases). The V gene lost 5 bases and the J gene lost 6 bases, with 13 bases spanning the gap. The CDR3 runs 13 residues. Germline V gene sequence: CDR1 MNHNS, CDR2 SASEGT. CDR3 amino acids: CASSTTQGNGYTF. The DNA of the CDR3 is TGTGCCAGCAGTACCACACAGGGAAATGGCTACACCTTC.

The CDR3 is CASSGGGAENTEAFF. The CDR3 DNA reads TGCGCCAGCAGCGGAGGGGGCGCCGAGAACACTGAAGCTTTCTTT. The chain is built from TRBV5-1 and TRBJ1-1, with 7 nucleotides matching TRBD1. This CDR3 is built from 15 residues. With V trimmed by 4 bases and J by 1 base, 7 bases remained unmatched. Germline V gene lookup returns CDR1 SGHRS and CDR2 YFSETQ.

This chain uses TRBV6-5 with TRBJ2-7, with D perhaps TRBD1 (5 bases). The germline V gene has CDR1 MNHEY and CDR2 SVGAGI. Between the trimmed V and J ends, which lost 0 bases and 3 bases, there was a span of 15 bases. The CDR3 consists of 16 residues. The CDR3 bases are TGTGCCAGCAGTTACTCTAATAGGGGATATCACTACGAGCAGTACTTC. Its protein is CASSYSNRGYHYEQYF.

This clone has only a few counts. The CDR3 loop is CASFSGNQPQHF. The CDR3 DNA reads as TGTGCCAGCTTCTCGGGGAACCAGCCCCAGCATTTT. This rearrangement joins TRBV19 to TRBJ1-5; D is ambiguous. Trimming removed 9 bases at V and 7 bases at J, with 13 bases between. Germline lookup yields CDR1 LNHDA and CDR2 SQIVND (reference sequence). The length of the CDR3 is 12 residues.

The V call is TRBV10-3, the J call TRBJ2-1, with D tentatively TRBD2 (5 bases). The V gene's germline CDR1 is ENHRY and CDR2 SYGVKD. Trimming shortened V by 4 bases and J by 2 bases, and 9 bases separated the two germline ends. CDR3 length: 14 amino acids. The CDR3 reads CAISGRGTYNEQFF. The CDR3 DNA is TGTGCCATCAGTGGTCGGGGAACCTACAATGAGCAGTTCTTC.

This clone was seen a few times. This chain connects TRBV12-5 to TRBJ2-1; TRBD2 matches at 8 bases. Germline-derived CDR1 and CDR2 are LGHNT and FRNRAP. Trimming removed 5 bases from V and 9 bases from J; junction bases left unmatched: 12. This CDR3 has 15 amino acids. The CDR3 DNA sequence: TGTGCTAGTGGTCCGGCCGTGACTAGCGTCGGTGAGCAGTTCTTC. It translates to CASGPAVTSVGEQFF.

V gene TRBV18 combines with J gene TRBJ2-2; D ambiguous. This CDR3 comprises 14 residues. The V gene lost 3 bases and the J gene lost 6 bases, with 11 bases spanning the gap. Germline V gives CDR1 KGHSH, CDR2 LQKENI. CDR3 sequence reads: CASSPPNSPGELFF. The CDR3 DNA reads TGTGCCAGCTCACCCCCGAATTCACCCGGGGAGCTGTTTTTT.

This clone was seen just once. The V and J genes are TRBV9 and TRBJ1-4, with a possible D match to TRBD1 (5 bases). V lost 7 bases and J 5 bases, leaving 15 bases between the germline ends. Germline CDR1 reads SGDLS; CDR2 reads YYNGEE. The CDR3 totals 14 residues. The CDR3, as DNA: TGTGCCAGCTCGTTGGGGGTTCAAAATGAAAAACTGTTTTTT. This encodes CASSLGVQNEKLFF. Using reference TRBV9 and TRBJ1-4 for the parts outside the CDR3, the full variable domain is DSGVTQTPKHLITATGQRVTLRCSPRSGDLSVYWYQQSLDQGLQFLIQYYNGEERAKGNILERFSAQQFPDLHSELNLSSLELGDSALYFCASSLGVQNEKLFFGSGTQLSVL.

The CDR3 reads CASSSGPITGELFF. CDR3 coding DNA: TGTGCCAGCAGCTCCGGACCGATCACCGGGGAGCTGTTTTTT. J is TRBJ2-2 and V is TRBV9, with unresolved D. Germline lookup yields CDR1 SGDLS and CDR2 YYNGEE. CDR3 length: 14 amino acids. The V end was cut by 4 bases, the J end by 4 bases, with 11 bases between.

The V call is TRBV18, the J call TRBJ1-6; 7 bases agree with TRBD1. Germline V gives CDR1 KGHSH, CDR2 LQKENI. V lost 4 bases, J lost 6 bases, and 6 bases stayed unmatched. The CDR3 is 15 amino acids. The CDR3 region is CASSRGTVLNSPLHF. Written as DNA, the CDR3 is TGTGCCAGCTCACGGGGGACAGTCCTTAATTCACCCCTCCACTTT.

The CDR3 bases are TGTGCCAGCAGTCTGGGAAACACCATATATTTT. Encoded protein: CASSLGNTIYF. This chain connects TRBV6-5 to TRBJ1-3; D ambiguous. The germline gives CDR1 MNHEY, CDR2 SVGAGI. V dropped 5 bases and J dropped 4 bases, with 3 bases sitting between them. This CDR3 is built from 11 residues.

V gene TRBV7-9 combines with J gene TRBJ1-6; D is perhaps TRBD1 (6 bases). The CDR3 length is 15 residues. Germline V gives CDR1 SEHNR, CDR2 FQNEAQ (reference sequence). The V end was cut by 4 bases, the J end by 4 bases, with 11 bases between. The CDR3 DNA is TGTGCCAGCAGCTCGCGGGGACAATATAATTCACCCCTCCACTTT. Its translation: CASSSRGQYNSPLHF. Complete variable domain (other parts from reference TRBV7-9 and TRBJ1-6): DTGVSQNPRHKITKRGQNVTFRCDPISEHNRLYWYRQTLGQGPEFLTYFQNEAQLEKSRLLSDRFSAERPKGSFSTLEIQRTEQGDSAMYLCASSSRGQYNSPLHFGNGTRLTVT.

The chain uses TRBV4-3 and TRBJ1-5; D is ambiguous. Germline CDR1 is LGHNA and CDR2 is YSLEER. This CDR3 spans 13 amino acids. The V gene lost 4 bases and the J gene lost 4 bases, with 8 bases spanning the gap. The CDR3 loop reads CASSPEKNQPQHF. The CDR3 region has the DNA TGCGCCAGCAGCCCTGAAAAGAATCAGCCCCAGCATTTT.

The chain uses TRBV6-4 and TRBJ2-3, with TRBD1 identical over 7 bases. The length of the CDR3 is 17 residues. CDR1 is MRHNA and CDR2 is SNTAGT in the germline V gene. Trimming took 4 bases from V and 0 from J; bases not matched to a gene: 10. CDR3 DNA: TGTGCCAGCAGTGGCTATGACAGGGCCCTTAGCACAGATACGCAGTATTTT. Translated: CASSGYDRALSTDTQYF.

This chain uses TRBV7-9 with TRBJ2-7; 11 bases fit TRBD2. The V gene's germline CDR1 is SEHNR and CDR2 FQNEAQ (reference sequence). The junction had 3 bases not matched to a gene; V was cut back by 5 bases and J by 3 bases. This CDR3 has 14 residues. DNA for the CDR3: TGTGCCAGCAGCCCCCTAGCGGGGGGCTACGAGCAGTACTTC. Translating gives CASSPLAGGYEQYF.

The rearrangement uses TRBV5-1 and TRBJ2-5; D ambiguous. The germline V gene encodes CDR1 SGHRS and CDR2 YFSETQ. Trimming took off 4 bases at V and 0 bases at J, with 4 bases between the two ends. The CDR3 is made up of 12 amino acids. CDR3 amino acids: CASSIDQETQYF. CDR3 bases: TGCGCCAGCAGCATCGACCAAGAGACCCAGTACTTC.

The chain joins TRBV27 to TRBJ1-4; 10 bases match TRBD1. The V and J ends lost 6 bases and 8 bases, in that order; junction bases with no gene match: 9. The CDR3 sequence is 15 residues long. CDR1 and CDR2 from the germline V gene are MNHEY and SMNVEV (reference sequence). CDR3 protein: CASRTPGTGEEKLFF. In DNA form, the CDR3 reads TGTGCCAGCAGGACCCCCGGGACAGGGGAGGAAAAACTGTTTTTT.

V gene TRBV7-9 combines with J gene TRBJ1-1, with 8 nucleotides matching TRBD1. The CDR3 extends over 14 amino acids. After removal of 2 bases from V and 4 bases from J, the junction contained 3 bases not matched to a gene. Germline CDR1 reads SEHNR; CDR2 reads FQNEAQ (reference sequence). CDR3 region: CASSLYDRGTEAFF. CDR3 nucleotides: TGTGCCAGCAGCTTATATGACAGGGGCACTGAAGCTTTCTTT.

This sequence joins TRBV6-1 and TRBJ2-7; TRBD2 aligns across 9 bases. CDR1 and CDR2 (germline): MNHNS, SASEGT. The CDR3 has 16 residues. V lost 3 bases, J lost 0 bases, and 6 bases stayed unmatched. The DNA for the CDR3 is TGTGCCAGCAGTGATCGTTTTAGCGGGAGCTCCTACGAGCAGTACTTC. It yields the protein CASSDRFSGSSYEQYF.

CDR3 sequence (DNA): TGCGCCAGCAGCTCGATAACAGGGGATGACACTGAAGCTTTCTTT. Its translation: CASSSITGDDTEAFF. The chain joins TRBV5-1 to TRBJ1-1; 7 bases fit TRBD1. The CDR3 has 15 amino acids. V lost 3 bases to trimming and J lost 3 bases; unmatched junction nucleotides: 8. Germline V gene data show CDR1 as SGHRS and CDR2 as YFSETQ.